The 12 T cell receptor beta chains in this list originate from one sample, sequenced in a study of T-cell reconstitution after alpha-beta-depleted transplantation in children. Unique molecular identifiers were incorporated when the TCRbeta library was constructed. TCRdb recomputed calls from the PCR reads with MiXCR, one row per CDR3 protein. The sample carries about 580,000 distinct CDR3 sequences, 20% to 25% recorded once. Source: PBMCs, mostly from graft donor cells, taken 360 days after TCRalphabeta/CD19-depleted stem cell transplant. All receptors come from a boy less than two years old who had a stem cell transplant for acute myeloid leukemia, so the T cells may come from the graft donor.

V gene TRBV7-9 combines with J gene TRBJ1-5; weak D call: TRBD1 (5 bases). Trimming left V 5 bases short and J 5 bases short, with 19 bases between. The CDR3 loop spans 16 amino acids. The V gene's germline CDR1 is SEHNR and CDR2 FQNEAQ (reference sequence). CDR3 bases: TGTGCCAGCAGCCCGGCGACGGCAGGGATCGATCAGCCCCAGCATTTT. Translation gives CASSPATAGIDQPQHF.

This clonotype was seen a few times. The CDR3 reads CASSSRSGGGQPQHF. For the CDR3, the DNA is TGTGCCAGTAGTAGTAGGTCAGGGGGCGGTCAGCCCCAGCATTTT. The chain has TRBV19 and TRBJ1-5; 8 bases are a match to TRBD1. CDR3 length equals 15 residues. Trimming at V came to 4 bases and at J to 6 bases, leaving 8 bases not matched to a gene. Germline V lookup: CDR1 LNHDA, CDR2 SQIVND (reference sequence).

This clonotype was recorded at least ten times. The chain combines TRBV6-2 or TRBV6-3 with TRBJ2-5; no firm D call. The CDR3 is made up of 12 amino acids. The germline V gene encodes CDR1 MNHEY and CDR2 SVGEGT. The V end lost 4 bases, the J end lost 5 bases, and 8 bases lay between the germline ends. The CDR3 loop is CASSSAKETQYF. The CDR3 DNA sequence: TGTGCCAGCAGTTCCGCGAAGGAGACCCAGTACTTC.

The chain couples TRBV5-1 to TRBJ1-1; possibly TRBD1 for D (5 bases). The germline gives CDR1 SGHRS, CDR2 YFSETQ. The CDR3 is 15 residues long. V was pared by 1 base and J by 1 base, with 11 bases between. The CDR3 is CASSLQGGGNTEAFF. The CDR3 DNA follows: TGCGCCAGCAGCTTGCAGGGAGGCGGGAACACTGAAGCTTTCTTT.

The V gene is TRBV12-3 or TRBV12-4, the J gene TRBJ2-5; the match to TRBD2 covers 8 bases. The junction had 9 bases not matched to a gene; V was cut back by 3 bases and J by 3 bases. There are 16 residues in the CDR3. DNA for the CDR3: TGTGCCAGCAGTTTTATGGGTAGCGGGGACGAAGAGACCCAGTACTTC. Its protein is CASSFMGSGDEETQYF.

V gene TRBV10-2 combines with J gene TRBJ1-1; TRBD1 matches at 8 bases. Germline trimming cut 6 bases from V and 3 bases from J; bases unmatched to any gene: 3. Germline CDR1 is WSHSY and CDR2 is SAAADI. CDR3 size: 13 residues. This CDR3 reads CASRQGDDTEAFF. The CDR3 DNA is TGCGCCAGCAGACAGGGGGATGACACTGAAGCTTTCTTT.

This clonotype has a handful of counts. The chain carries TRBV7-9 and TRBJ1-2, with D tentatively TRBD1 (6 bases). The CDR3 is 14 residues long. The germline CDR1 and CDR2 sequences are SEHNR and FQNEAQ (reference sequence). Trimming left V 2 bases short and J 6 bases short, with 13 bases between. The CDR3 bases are TGTGCCAGCAGCTTAACGACGCCAGGGGATGGCTACACCTTC. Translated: CASSLTTPGDGYTF.

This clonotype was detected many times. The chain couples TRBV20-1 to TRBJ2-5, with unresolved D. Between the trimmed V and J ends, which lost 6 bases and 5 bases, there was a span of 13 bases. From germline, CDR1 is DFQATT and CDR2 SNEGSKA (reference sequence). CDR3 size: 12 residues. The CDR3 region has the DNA TGCAGTGCGAGGTGGCTCGAGGAGACCCAGTACTTC. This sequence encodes CSARWLEETQYF.

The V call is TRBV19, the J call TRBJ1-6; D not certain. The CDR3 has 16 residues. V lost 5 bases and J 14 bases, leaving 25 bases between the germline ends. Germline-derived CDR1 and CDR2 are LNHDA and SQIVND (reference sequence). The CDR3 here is CASSPVGRKAFLALHF. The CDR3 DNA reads TGTGCCAGTAGTCCCGTTGGGAGGAAGGCCTTTCTAGCCCTCCACTTT.

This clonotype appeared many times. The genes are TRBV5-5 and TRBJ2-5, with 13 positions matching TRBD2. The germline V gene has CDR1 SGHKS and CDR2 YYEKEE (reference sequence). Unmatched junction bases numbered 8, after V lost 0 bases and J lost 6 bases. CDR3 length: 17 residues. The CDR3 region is CASSLELLAGGPKTQYF. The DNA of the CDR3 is TGTGCCAGCAGCTTGGAACTACTAGCGGGGGGGCCGAAGACCCAGTACTTC.

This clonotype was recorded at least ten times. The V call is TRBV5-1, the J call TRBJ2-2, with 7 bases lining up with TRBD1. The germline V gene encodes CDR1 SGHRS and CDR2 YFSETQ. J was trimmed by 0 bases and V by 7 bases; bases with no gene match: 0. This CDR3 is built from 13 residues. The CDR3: CASGTANTGELFF. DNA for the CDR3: TGCGCCAGCGGGACAGCGAACACCGGGGAGCTGTTTTTT.

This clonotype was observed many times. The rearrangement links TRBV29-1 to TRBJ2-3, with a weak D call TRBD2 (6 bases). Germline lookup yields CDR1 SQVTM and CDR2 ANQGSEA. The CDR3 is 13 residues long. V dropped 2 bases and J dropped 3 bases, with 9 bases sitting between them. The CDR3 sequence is CSVEPGGTDTQYF. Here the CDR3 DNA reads TGCAGCGTTGAACCCGGGGGAACAGATACGCAGTATTTT.